These 5 T cell receptor beta chains originate from one sample sequenced in a study of CD4 T cells in relation to SARS-CoV-2 and coronaviruses. Antigens of these TCRs are unknown. Unexposed donor CD4+ T cells date from about 2011-2018, before the COVID-19 pandemic. After around nine days of culture, CD4+ T cells were isolated. Clones were sequenced by immunoSEQ multiplex PCR, and TCRdb holds only the in-frame ones, with some missing. The sample yields approximately 26,000 clones, roughly 66% seen once. Sequencing was carried out using CD4+ T cells from PBMCs, cultured in vitro. The receptor set was obtained from a human donor in good health.

This chain links TRBV19 with TRBJ2-3, with D hard to call. Germline CDR1 reads LNHDA; CDR2 reads SQIVND (reference sequence). V lost 3 bases and J lost 0, with 10 bases in between. This CDR3 comprises 15 residues. DNA of the CDR3: TGTGCCAGTAGTATGGTAACAGCTAGCACAGATACGCAGTATTTT. This sequence encodes CASSMVTASTDTQYF.

The chain joins TRBV29-1 to TRBJ2-1; 7 nucleotides line up with TRBD2. With V trimmed by 7 bases and J by 3 bases, 6 bases remained unmatched. Germline CDR1 and CDR2: SQVTM and ANQGSEA. CDR3 length equals 13 residues. The CDR3 nucleotides are TGCAGCGGGAGCGGGACTAACTACAATGAGCAGTTCTTC. Protein: CSGSGTNYNEQFF.

V is TRBV30 and J is TRBJ1-6; a possible D gene is TRBD1 (5 bases). V was pared by 3 bases and J by 7 bases, with 13 bases between. CDR1 is GTSNPN and CDR2 is SVGIG in the germline V gene (reference sequence). This CDR3 comprises 14 residues. This CDR3 reads CAWSRDPGNSPLHF. In nucleotides, the CDR3 is TGTGCCTGGAGCAGGGACCCGGGGAATTCACCCCTCCACTTT.

This sequence joins TRBV14 and TRBJ1-1; D ambiguous. Trimming shortened V by 6 bases and J by 1 base, and 6 bases separated the two germline ends. Germline V lookup: CDR1 SGHDN, CDR2 FVKESK. The CDR3 loop spans 12 amino acids. For the CDR3, the DNA is TGTGCCAGCAGTCGTACGAACACTGAAGCTTTCTTT. It is translated as CASSRTNTEAFF.

This sequence joins TRBV2 and TRBJ2-3, with D tentatively TRBD1 (6 bases). Trimming shortened V by 4 bases and J by 5 bases, and 16 bases separated the two germline ends. Germline V gene data show CDR1 as SNHLY and CDR2 as FYNNEI. CDR3 length: 15 residues. CDR3 nucleotides: TGTGCCAGCAGTGGGGTACAGGGTTTTTTAGATACGCAGTATTTT. This translates into CASSGVQGFLDTQYF.